The 12 T cell receptor beta chains below come from one sample, sequenced in a study of T cell repertoires in cytomegalovirus infection. TCRdb re-analysed the reads in MiXCR, keeping a single row per CDR3 protein. Of 200,000 to 250,000 distinct CDR3 sequences listed, 20% to 25% are singletons. Sequencing used CD8+ T cells from PBMCs. Source of these receptors: a human donor in good health (CMV status not recorded). Some clones in this sample may be carry-over from other donors' samples.

This clonotype was observed many times. This chain links TRBV10-3 with TRBJ1-2; the D gene is possibly TRBD1 (5 bases). This CDR3 is built from 11 residues. The V and J ends lost 8 bases and 6 bases respectively, with 10 bases between them. Germline V gene data show CDR1 as ENHRY and CDR2 as SYGVKD. This chain's CDR3 is CAIQGWDGYTF. DNA of the CDR3: TGTGCCATCCAGGGTTGGGATGGCTACACCTTC.

V gene TRBV19 combines with J gene TRBJ1-2, with D possibly being TRBD1 (5 bases). CDR3 size: 12 residues. Trimming removed 7 bases at V and 7 bases at J, with 13 bases between. Germline assignment: CDR1 LNHDA and CDR2 SQIVND (reference sequence). CDR3 coding DNA: TGTGCCAGTACGGCAGGGCGGAGTGGCTACACCTTC. Amino acids: CASTAGRSGYTF.

This clonotype was counted ten times or more. J is TRBJ2-3 and V is TRBV29-1; 7 nucleotides agree with TRBD1. Per germline, CDR1 SQVTM and CDR2 ANQGSEA. The CDR3 consists of 14 residues. V shed 4 bases, J shed 0 bases, and the junction held 4 bases outside the gene matches. The CDR3 coding sequence is TGCAGCGTTGGGGGACAGTCTAGCACAGATACGCAGTATTTT. Encoded protein: CSVGGQSSTDTQYF.

The chain combines TRBV13 with TRBJ2-7; a weak D match, TRBD2 (5 bases). The germline V gene has CDR1 PRHDT and CDR2 FYEKMQ (reference sequence). This CDR3 spans 14 amino acids. The ends were cut back, 5 bases at V and 2 bases at J, with 13 bases in the middle. The CDR3 region has the DNA TGTGCCAGCAGCGGCGAGGAGGCCGCCTACGAGCAGTACTTC. Translated: CASSGEEAAYEQYF.

The chain recombines TRBV4-2 with TRBJ2-7; possibly TRBD2 for D (6 bases). The V gene lost 6 bases and the J gene lost 0 bases, with 15 bases spanning the gap. From germline, CDR1 is LGHNA and CDR2 YNFKEQ. The CDR3 is made up of 15 amino acids. The CDR3, as DNA: TGTGCCAGCAGACCAACCCGGGACTCCTCCTACGAGCAGTACTTC. Amino acid sequence: CASRPTRDSSYEQYF.

This clonotype occurred a few times. The chain uses TRBV5-1 and TRBJ2-7; tentatively, D is TRBD1 (6 bases). This CDR3 spans 15 amino acids. The V and J ends lost 0 bases and 0 bases respectively, with 10 bases between them. Germline V CDR1 and CDR2: SGHRS, YFSETQ. The CDR3 DNA follows: TGCGCCAGCAGCTTGGGGGGGCTTAGCTCCTACGAGCAGTACTTC. Amino acid sequence: CASSLGGLSSYEQYF.

Notes on this clonotype: A much larger clone sits a single nucleotide away, making a read error possible. This chain links TRBV7-8 with TRBJ2-1; no clear D gene. The germline gives CDR1 SGHVS, CDR2 FQNEAQ. The V and J ends lost 3 bases and 3 bases respectively, with 15 bases between them. CDR3 length: 16 residues. CDR3 region: CASSFSFLTNYNEQFF. CDR3 coding DNA: TGTGCCAGCAGCTTTAGCTTCCTAACGAACTACAATGAGCAGTTCTTC.

The chain uses TRBV7-9 and TRBJ1-5; TRBD1 matches at 8 bases. V lost 10 bases and J lost 3; bases outside the gene matches: 8. Germline V gene lookup returns CDR1 SEHNR and CDR2 FQNEAQ (reference sequence). The CDR3 is 14 residues long. Here the CDR3 reads CATTDREDNQPQHF. CDR3 sequence (DNA): TGTGCCACGACGGACAGGGAGGACAATCAGCCCCAGCATTTT. The entire variable domain, with the rest obtained from reference TRBV7-9 and TRBJ1-5, is as follows: DTGVSQNPRHKITKRGQNVTFRCDPISEHNRLYWYRQTLGQGPEFLTYFQNEAQLEKSRLLSDRFSAERPKGSFSTLEIQRTEQGDSAMYLCATTDREDNQPQHFGDGTRLSIL.

V usage is TRBV30 and J usage is TRBJ2-2; D gene unclear. V was pared by 4 bases and J by 6 bases, with 15 bases between. CDR3 length: 14 amino acids. The germline gives CDR1 GTSNPN, CDR2 SVGIG (reference sequence). The CDR3 loop is CAWTPYRLPGELFF. The CDR3, as DNA: TGTGCCTGGACCCCCTATCGACTTCCCGGGGAGCTGTTTTTT.

V gene TRBV7-9 combines with J gene TRBJ2-2; possibly TRBD1 for D (5 bases). The V gene's germline CDR1 is SEHNR and CDR2 FQNEAQ (reference sequence). The CDR3 extends over 17 amino acids. Trimming removed 4 bases from V and 2 bases from J, with 17 bases in between. Here the CDR3 reads CASSSLRQKSNTGELFF. The CDR3 DNA is TGTGCCAGCAGCTCACTCAGACAGAAGTCCAACACCGGGGAGCTGTTTTTT.

In its sample, this clonotype was seen a few times. The chain has TRBV20-1 and TRBJ2-5; D perhaps matches TRBD2 (6 bases). V lost 6 bases to trimming and J lost 2 bases, with 19 bases between them. The CDR3 extends over 15 amino acids. Germline CDR1 and CDR2: DFQATT and SNEGSKA (reference sequence). The CDR3 DNA follows: TGCAGTGCCAGTAGCCTTTCGGGGACTCAAGAGACCCAGTACTTC. This sequence encodes CSASSLSGTQETQYF.

The sample holds a few counts of this clonotype. The chain recombines TRBV5-5 with TRBJ1-5; D is uncertain. With 0 bases removed from V and 6 bases from J, the gap between germline ends came to 13 bases. CDR3 length: 15 residues. Germline values: CDR1 SGHKS, CDR2 YYEKEE (reference sequence). CDR3 bases: TGTGCCAGCAGCTTGGCTTCGGGGAAGACTCAGCCCCAGCATTTT. Its protein product is CASSLASGKTQPQHF.